The 19 T cell receptor beta chains given below trace back to one sample, sequenced in a study of OX40 agonist ivuxolimab in advanced cancers. Here immunoSEQ multiplex PCR was the method, and the copy in TCRdb shows in-frame clones only, minus some. The sample shows 50,000 to 65,000 clones, more than 75% of them seen only once. Sequencing used CD4+ or CD8+ T cells sorted from blood, obtained in a trial of the OX40 agonist ivuxolimab. The receptor set was obtained from an adult with an advanced solid tumor such as melanoma, head and neck, liver or kidney cancer.

The rearrangement uses TRBV28 and TRBJ2-6; 8 positions match TRBD1. V lost 10 bases and J lost 0; bases outside the gene matches: 5. CDR1 and CDR2 (germline): MDHEN, SYDVKM. This CDR3 has 15 residues. CDR3 DNA sequence: TGTGCCATCGGACAGGGATCCTCTGGGGCCAACGTCCTGACTTTC. Protein sequence: CAIGQGSSGANVLTF.

CDR3 coding DNA: TGCGCCAGCAGCTCATCGGGACACCTTAATGAAAAACTGTTTTTT. Protein: CASSSSGHLNEKLFF. This chain uses TRBV5-1 with TRBJ1-4; D is perhaps TRBD1 (6 bases). The V end lost 3 bases, the J end lost 4 bases, and 13 bases lay between the germline ends. The CDR3 extends over 15 amino acids. Germline CDR1 and CDR2: SGHRS and YFSETQ.

This chain joins TRBV5-4 and TRBJ1-1; a possible D gene is TRBD1 (5 bases). V gave up 5 bases and J gave up 3 bases, with 14 bases separating them. Germline loops: CDR1 SGHNT, CDR2 YYREEE (reference sequence). The CDR3 covers 14 residues. CDR3 sequence reads: CASSTKLRDTEAFF. In DNA form, the CDR3 reads TGTGCCAGCAGTACCAAACTCAGGGACACTGAAGCTTTCTTT. The full variable domain, with the rest looked up from reference TRBV5-4 and TRBJ1-1, is ETGVTQSPTHLIKTRGQQVTLRCSSQSGHNTVSWYQQALGQGPQFIFQYYREEENGRGNFPPRFSGLQFPNYSSELNVNALELDDSALYLCASSTKLRDTEAFFGQGTRLTVV.

The chain couples TRBV11-3 to TRBJ2-3, with 9 nucleotides matching TRBD2. Trimming took 1 base from V and 5 from J; bases not matched to a gene: 7. CDR3 length: 16 amino acids. Germline-derived CDR1 and CDR2 are SGHNT and YENEEA. In nucleotides, the CDR3 is TGTGCCAGCAGCTTAGGGGTGCGGGGGGGCCTAGATACGCAGTATTTT. Translated: CASSLGVRGGLDTQYF. The full variable domain, rest sourced from reference TRBV11-3 and TRBJ2-3, is EAGVVQSPRYKIIEKKQPVAFWCNPISGHNTLYWYLQNLGQGPELLIRYENEEAVDDSQLPKDRFSAERLKGVDSTLKIQPAELGDSAVYLCASSLGVRGGLDTQYFGPGTRLTVL.

The chain uses TRBV5-1 and TRBJ1-1; TRBD1 matches at 9 bases. Germline V gene sequence: CDR1 SGHRS, CDR2 YFSETQ. Trimming removed 3 bases from V and 5 bases from J; junction bases left unmatched: 5. The CDR3 spans 14 residues. The CDR3 spells CASSYDRGLTEAFF. The CDR3 coding sequence is TGCGCCAGCAGCTATGACAGGGGGTTGACTGAAGCTTTCTTT.

The V and J genes are TRBV29-1 and TRBJ2-4, with unresolved D. The CDR3 length is 14 residues. V gave up 3 bases and J gave up 5 bases, with 14 bases separating them. CDR1 is SQVTM, CDR2 ANQGSEA, per germline. Here the CDR3 DNA reads TGCAGCGTTGAGAGGTCCCCTGGCCAAAACATTCAGTACTTC. Protein product: CSVERSPGQNIQYF.

V usage is TRBV19 and J usage is TRBJ1-2; weak D call: TRBD1 (5 bases). The CDR3 has 12 residues. The germline V and J ends were trimmed by 7 bases and 3 bases, with 9 bases remaining between them. CDR1 LNHDA and CDR2 SQIVND come from the germline V gene (reference sequence). The CDR3 here is CASMDKHYGYTF. CDR3 nucleotides: TGTGCCAGTATGGACAAACACTATGGCTACACCTTC.

The genes are TRBV7-2 and TRBJ1-6; no reliable D call. CDR1 is SGHTA and CDR2 is FQGNSA in the germline V gene. V lost 6 bases, J lost 7 bases, and 10 bases lay in between. The CDR3 spans 13 residues. The CDR3 region is CASRSIRNSPLHF. The CDR3 region has the DNA TGTGCCAGCAGGTCTATTCGGAATTCACCCCTCCACTTT.

The chain joins TRBV30 to TRBJ1-1; TRBD1 matches 7 bases. With V trimmed by 2 bases and J by 0 bases, 3 bases remained unmatched. Germline V gene lookup returns CDR1 GTSNPN and CDR2 SVGIG (reference sequence). The CDR3 is 14 amino acids. The CDR3 sequence is CAWSTGAMNTEAFF. Written as DNA, the CDR3 is TGTGCCTGGAGTACAGGGGCAATGAACACTGAAGCTTTCTTT.

The gene calls are TRBV18 and TRBJ1-5; 10 nucleotides agree with TRBD1. CDR1 and CDR2 from the germline V gene are KGHSH and LQKENI. V lost 2 bases, J lost 9 bases, and 7 bases stayed unmatched. CDR3 length equals 15 residues. Written as DNA, the CDR3 is TGTGCCAGCTCACCAGAGGGGACAGGGGTTCTGCCCCAGCATTTT. Its translation is CASSPEGTGVLPQHF.

The chain employs TRBV6-4 and TRBJ2-1, with 9 bases fitting TRBD1. The ends lost 6 bases at V and 2 bases at J; junction bases unmatched: 5. The CDR3 runs 15 residues. The V gene's germline CDR1 is MRHNA and CDR2 SNTAGT. DNA of the CDR3: TGTGCCAGCAGCCGTGGGACAGGGCCCTACAATGAGCAGTTCTTC. It yields the protein CASSRGTGPYNEQFF.

The chain uses TRBV7-2 and TRBJ1-1, with D unclear. CDR1 is SGHTA and CDR2 is FQGNSA in the germline V gene. There are 10 residues in the CDR3. V was trimmed by 5 bases and J by 11 bases, leaving 9 bases between them. The CDR3 DNA follows: TGTGCCAGCAGCAAAAAATCGGCTTTCTTT. Translating it yields CASSKKSAFF. The full variable domain, in which reference TRBV7-2 and TRBJ1-1 provide the parts outside the CDR3, is GAGVSQSPSNKVTEKGKDVELRCDPISGHTALYWYRQSLGQGLEFLIYFQGNSAPDKSGLPSDRFSAERTGGSVSTLTIQRTQQEDSAVYLCASSKKSAFFGQGTRLTVV.

The gene calls are TRBV18 and TRBJ1-1; maybe TRBD1 (5 bases). Germline V gene lookup returns CDR1 KGHSH and CDR2 LQKENI. V lost 3 bases to trimming and J lost 5 bases, with 10 bases between them. The CDR3 sequence is 13 residues long. DNA for the CDR3: TGTGCCAGCTCACCGTCGGGGGTAACTGAAGCTTTCTTT. Protein: CASSPSGVTEAFF.

The chain joins TRBV11-2 to TRBJ1-5; a possible D gene is TRBD1 (5 bases). This CDR3 has 15 residues. Trimming cost V 6 bases and J 5 bases, with 17 bases left between them. Germline V gene data show CDR1 as SGHAT and CDR2 as FQNNGV. The CDR3 is CASRLTDRPDQPQHF. The CDR3 coding sequence is TGTGCCAGCAGGTTGACCGACAGACCGGATCAGCCCCAGCATTTT.

The CDR3 nucleotides read TGCGCCAGCAGCCGAGTTAACCCGTCAGGGAATGAAGCTTTCTTT. The encoded protein is CASSRVNPSGNEAFF. The V call is TRBV5-1, the J call TRBJ1-1, with D tentatively TRBD1 (5 bases). The ends were cut back, 4 bases at V and 7 bases at J, with 20 bases in the middle. CDR3 length equals 15 residues. Germline CDR1 is SGHRS and CDR2 is YFSETQ.

V usage is TRBV12-2 and J usage is TRBJ1-1; the table names TRBD1, a call not compared with the DNA. TRBV12-2 is a pseudogene locus. The CDR3 extends over 15 amino acids. The CDR3 sequence is CASRLITRGNTEAFF. CDR3 sequence (DNA): TGTGCAAGTCGCTTAATAACAAGGGGAAACACTGAAGCTTTCTTT.

The CDR3 DNA reads as TGCGCCAGCAGCTTGGCAGGGTTTATGGACTACACCTTC. This codes for CASSLAGFMDYTF. V and J are TRBV5-1 and TRBJ1-2; D perhaps matches TRBD1 (5 bases). V lost 0 bases and J lost 10, with 13 bases in between. Germline lookup yields CDR1 SGHRS and CDR2 YFSETQ. CDR3 length: 13 residues. The full variable domain, rest sourced from reference TRBV5-1 and TRBJ1-2, is KAGVTQTPRYLIKTRGQQVTLSCSPISGHRSVSWYQQTPGQGLQFLFEYFSETQRNKGNFPGRFSGRQFSNSRSEMNVSTLELGDSALYLCASSLAGFMDYTFGSGTRLTVV.

V gene TRBV5-1 combines with J gene TRBJ2-1; 14 bases line up with TRBD2. Germline trimming cut 4 bases from V and 9 bases from J; bases unmatched to any gene: 6. Germline CDR1 and CDR2: SGHRS and YFSETQ. The CDR3 spans 15 residues. For the CDR3, the DNA is TGCGCCAGCAGCGGGACTAGCGGGAGCCACGGTGAGCAGTTCTTC. It is translated as CASSGTSGSHGEQFF. Together with reference TRBV5-1 and TRBJ2-1, the CDR3 gives the full variable domain: KAGVTQTPRYLIKTRGQQVTLSCSPISGHRSVSWYQQTPGQGLQFLFEYFSETQRNKGNFPGRFSGRQFSNSRSEMNVSTLELGDSALYLCASSGTSGSHGEQFFGPGTRLTVL.

The chain uses TRBV11-2 and TRBJ2-2, with 9 bases matching TRBD2. CDR1 SGHAT and CDR2 FQNNGV come from the germline V gene. After removal of 5 bases from V and 3 bases from J, the junction contained 7 bases not matched to a gene. This CDR3 has 16 residues. CDR3 DNA sequence: TGTGCCAGCAGCAAGACTAGCGGCGGACACACCGGGGAGCTGTTTTTT. Translation: CASSKTSGGHTGELFF.